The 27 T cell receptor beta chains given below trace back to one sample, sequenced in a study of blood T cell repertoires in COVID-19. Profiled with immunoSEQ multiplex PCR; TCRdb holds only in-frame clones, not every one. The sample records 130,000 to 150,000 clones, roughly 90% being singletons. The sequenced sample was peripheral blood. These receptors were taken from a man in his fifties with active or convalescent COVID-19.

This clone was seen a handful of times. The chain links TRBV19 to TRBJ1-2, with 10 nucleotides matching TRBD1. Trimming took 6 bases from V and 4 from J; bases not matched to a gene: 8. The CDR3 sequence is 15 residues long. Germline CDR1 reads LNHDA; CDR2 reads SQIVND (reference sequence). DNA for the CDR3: TGTGCCAGTAGCCCCATGGGACAGGGGAGCTATGGCTACACCTTC. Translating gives CASSPMGQGSYGYTF.

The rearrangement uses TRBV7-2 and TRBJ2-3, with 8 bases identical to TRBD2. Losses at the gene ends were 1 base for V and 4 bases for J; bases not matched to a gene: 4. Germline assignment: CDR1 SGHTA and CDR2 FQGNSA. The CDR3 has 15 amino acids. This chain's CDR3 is CASSLVGGRPDTQYF. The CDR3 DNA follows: TGTGCCAGCAGCTTAGTGGGCGGGAGGCCAGATACGCAGTATTTT.

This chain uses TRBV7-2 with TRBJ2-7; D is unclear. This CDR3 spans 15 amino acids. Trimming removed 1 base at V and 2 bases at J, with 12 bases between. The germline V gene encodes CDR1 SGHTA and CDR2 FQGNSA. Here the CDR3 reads CASSLGWQTTYEQYF. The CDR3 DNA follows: TGTGCCAGCAGCTTAGGGTGGCAGACAACCTACGAGCAGTACTTC. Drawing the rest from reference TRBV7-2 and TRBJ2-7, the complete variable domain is GAGVSQSPSNKVTEKGKDVELRCDPISGHTALYWYRQSLGQGLEFLIYFQGNSAPDKSGLPSDRFSAERTGGSVSTLTIQRTQQEDSAVYLCASSLGWQTTYEQYFGPGTRLTVT.

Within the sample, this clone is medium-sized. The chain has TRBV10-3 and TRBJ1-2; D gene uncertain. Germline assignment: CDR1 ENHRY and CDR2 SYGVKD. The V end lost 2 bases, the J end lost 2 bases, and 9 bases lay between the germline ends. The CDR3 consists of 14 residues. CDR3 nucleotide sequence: TGTGCCATCAGTGAGATCCCGGTCAACTATGGCTACACCTTC. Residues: CAISEIPVNYGYTF.

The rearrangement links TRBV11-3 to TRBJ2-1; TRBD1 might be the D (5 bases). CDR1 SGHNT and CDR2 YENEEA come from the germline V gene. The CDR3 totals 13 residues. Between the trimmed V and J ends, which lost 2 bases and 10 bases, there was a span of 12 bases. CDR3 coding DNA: TGTGCCAGCAGCTTACTAGGTCGGACAGAGCAGTTCTTC. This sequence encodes CASSLLGRTEQFF.

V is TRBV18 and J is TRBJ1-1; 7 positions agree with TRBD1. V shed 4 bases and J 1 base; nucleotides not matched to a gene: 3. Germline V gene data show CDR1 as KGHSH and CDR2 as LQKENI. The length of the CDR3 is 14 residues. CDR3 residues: CASSQDRTNTEAFF. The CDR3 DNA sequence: TGTGCCAGCTCACAGGACAGGACGAACACTGAAGCTTTCTTT. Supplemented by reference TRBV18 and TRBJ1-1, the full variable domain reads NAGVMQNPRHLVRRRGQEARLRCSPMKGHSHVYWYRQLPEEGLKFMVYLQKENIIDESGMPKERFSAEFPKEGPSILRIQQVVRGDSAAYFCASSQDRTNTEAFFGQGTRLTVV.

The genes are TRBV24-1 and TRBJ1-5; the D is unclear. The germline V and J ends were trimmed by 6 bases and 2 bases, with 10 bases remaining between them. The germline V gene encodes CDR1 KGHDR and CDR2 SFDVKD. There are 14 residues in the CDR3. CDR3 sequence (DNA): TGTGCCACCAGTCCAAAGGCGGGCAATCAGCCCCAGCATTTT. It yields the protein CATSPKAGNQPQHF.

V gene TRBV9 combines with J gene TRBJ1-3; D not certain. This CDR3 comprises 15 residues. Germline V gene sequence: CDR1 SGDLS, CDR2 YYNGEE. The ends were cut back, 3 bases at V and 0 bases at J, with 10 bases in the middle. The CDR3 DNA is TGTGCCAGCAGCGCGTCCGGGAACTCTGGAAACACCATATATTTT. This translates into CASSASGNSGNTIYF.

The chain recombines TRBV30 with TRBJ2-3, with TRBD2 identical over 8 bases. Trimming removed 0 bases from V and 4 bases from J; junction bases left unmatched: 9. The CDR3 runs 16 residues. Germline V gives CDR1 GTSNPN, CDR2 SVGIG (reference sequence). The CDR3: CAWSVVRGARADTQYF. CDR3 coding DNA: TGTGCCTGGAGTGTAGTGCGGGGGGCGCGGGCAGATACGCAGTATTTT.

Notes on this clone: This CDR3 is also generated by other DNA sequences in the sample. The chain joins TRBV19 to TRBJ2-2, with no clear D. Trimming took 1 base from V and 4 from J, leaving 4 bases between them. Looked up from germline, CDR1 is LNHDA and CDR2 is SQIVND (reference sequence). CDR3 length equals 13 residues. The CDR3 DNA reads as TGTGCCAGTAGTATAGGAGGCACCGGGGAGCTGTTTTTT. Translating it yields CASSIGGTGELFF.

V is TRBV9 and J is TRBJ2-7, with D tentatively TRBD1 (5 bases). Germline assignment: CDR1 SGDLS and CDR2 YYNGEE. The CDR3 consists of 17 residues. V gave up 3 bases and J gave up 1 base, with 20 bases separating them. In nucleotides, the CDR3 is TGTGCCAGCAGCGCCCGCCCAGGGAACGGCGAGTCCTACGAGCAGTACTTC. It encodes CASSARPGNGESYEQYF.

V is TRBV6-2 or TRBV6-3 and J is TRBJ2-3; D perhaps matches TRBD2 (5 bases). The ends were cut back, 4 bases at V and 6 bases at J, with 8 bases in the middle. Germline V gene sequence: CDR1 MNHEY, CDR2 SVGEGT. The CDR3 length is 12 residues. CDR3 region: CASSFRGDTQYF. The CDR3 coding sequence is TGTGCCAGCAGTTTTCGAGGGGATACGCAGTATTTT.

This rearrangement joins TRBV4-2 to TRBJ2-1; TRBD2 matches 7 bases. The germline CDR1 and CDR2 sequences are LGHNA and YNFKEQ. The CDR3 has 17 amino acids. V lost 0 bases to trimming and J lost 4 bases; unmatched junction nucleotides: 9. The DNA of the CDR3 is TGTGCCAGCAGCCAAGATCCAGCTAGCGGAGTATACAATGAGCAGTTCTTC. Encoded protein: CASSQDPASGVYNEQFF.

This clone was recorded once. CDR3 nucleotide sequence: TGTGCCAGCAAGGGGGTGGACAGGGGGCCGGATGAGCAGTTCTTC. Protein: CASKGVDRGPDEQFF. This chain connects TRBV6-5 to TRBJ2-1, with 11 bases that match TRBD1. The CDR3 length is 15 residues. CDR1 is MNHEY and CDR2 is SVGAGI in the germline V gene. Unmatched junction bases numbered 10, after V lost 7 bases and J lost 8 bases.

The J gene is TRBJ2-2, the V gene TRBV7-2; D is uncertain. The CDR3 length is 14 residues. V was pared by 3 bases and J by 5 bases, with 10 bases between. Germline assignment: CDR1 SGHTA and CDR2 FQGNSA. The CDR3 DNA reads TGTGCCAGCAGCTTGGGCCGAATTACCGGGGAGCTGTTTTTT. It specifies CASSLGRITGELFF.

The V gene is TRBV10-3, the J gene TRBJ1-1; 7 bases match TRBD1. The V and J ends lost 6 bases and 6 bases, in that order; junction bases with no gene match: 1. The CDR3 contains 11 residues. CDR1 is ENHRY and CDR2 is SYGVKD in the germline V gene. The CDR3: CAIRGQSEAFF. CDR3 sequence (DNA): TGTGCCATCAGGGGACAGTCTGAAGCTTTCTTT.

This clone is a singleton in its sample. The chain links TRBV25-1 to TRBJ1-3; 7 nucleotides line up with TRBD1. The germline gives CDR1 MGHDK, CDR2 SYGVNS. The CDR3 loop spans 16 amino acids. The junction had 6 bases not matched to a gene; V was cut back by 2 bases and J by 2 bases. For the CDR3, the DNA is TGTGCCAGCAGTGAAGGGGACAGCATAACTGGAAACACCATATATTTT. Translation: CASSEGDSITGNTIYF.

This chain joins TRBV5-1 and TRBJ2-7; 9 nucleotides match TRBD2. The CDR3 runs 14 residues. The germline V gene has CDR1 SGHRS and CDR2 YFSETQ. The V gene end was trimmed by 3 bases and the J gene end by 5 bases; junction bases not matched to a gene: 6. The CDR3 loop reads CASSYGTSRNEQYF. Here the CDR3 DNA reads TGCGCCAGCAGCTACGGGACTAGCAGGAACGAGCAGTACTTC.

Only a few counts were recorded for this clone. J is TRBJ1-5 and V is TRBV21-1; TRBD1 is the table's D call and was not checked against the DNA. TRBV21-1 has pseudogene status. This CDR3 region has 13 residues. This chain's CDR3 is CASSKKPDQPQHF. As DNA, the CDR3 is TGTGCCAGCAGCAAAAAACCAGATCAGCCCCAGCATTTT.

The chain's CDR3 is CASSLSGLAGVLDGELFF. The CDR3 DNA is TGTGCCAGCAGCTTATCAGGACTAGCGGGAGTTTTGGACGGGGAGCTGTTTTTT. The chain couples TRBV11-3 to TRBJ2-2; 13 bases are a match to TRBD2. The CDR3 runs 18 residues. Germline CDR1 is SGHNT and CDR2 is YENEEA. V was pared by 2 bases and J by 7 bases, with 10 bases of the junction left unmatched.

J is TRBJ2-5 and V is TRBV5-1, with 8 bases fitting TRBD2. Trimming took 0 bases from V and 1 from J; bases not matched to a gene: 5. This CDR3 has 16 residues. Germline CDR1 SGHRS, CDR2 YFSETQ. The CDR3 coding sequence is TGCGCCAGCAGCTTGGGTGGTAGCGGGACCCAAGAGACCCAGTACTTC. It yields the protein CASSLGGSGTQETQYF. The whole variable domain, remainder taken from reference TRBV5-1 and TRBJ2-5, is KAGVTQTPRYLIKTRGQQVTLSCSPISGHRSVSWYQQTPGQGLQFLFEYFSETQRNKGNFPGRFSGRQFSNSRSEMNVSTLELGDSALYLCASSLGGSGTQETQYFGPGTRLLVL.

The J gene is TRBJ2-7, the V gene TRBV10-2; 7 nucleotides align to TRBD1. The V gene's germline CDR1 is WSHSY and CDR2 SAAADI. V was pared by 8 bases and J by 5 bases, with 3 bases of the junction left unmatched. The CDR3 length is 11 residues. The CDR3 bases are TGCGCCAGCGGGACAGCCCACGAGCAGTACTTC. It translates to CASGTAHEQYF.

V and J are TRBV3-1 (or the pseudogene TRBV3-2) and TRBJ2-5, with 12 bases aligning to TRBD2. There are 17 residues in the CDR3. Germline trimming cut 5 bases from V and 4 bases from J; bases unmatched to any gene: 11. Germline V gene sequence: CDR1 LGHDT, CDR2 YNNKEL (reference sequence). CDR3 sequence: CASSGTSGLLSGETQYF. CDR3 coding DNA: TGTGCCAGCAGCGGGACTAGCGGGCTTTTGAGTGGAGAGACCCAGTACTTC.

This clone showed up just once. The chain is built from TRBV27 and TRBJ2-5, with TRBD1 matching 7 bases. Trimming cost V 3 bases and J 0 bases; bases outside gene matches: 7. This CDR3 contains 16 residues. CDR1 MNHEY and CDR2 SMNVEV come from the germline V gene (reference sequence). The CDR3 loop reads CASSFLRTGYQETQYF. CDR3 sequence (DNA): TGTGCCAGCAGTTTCCTTCGGACAGGCTACCAAGAGACCCAGTACTTC.

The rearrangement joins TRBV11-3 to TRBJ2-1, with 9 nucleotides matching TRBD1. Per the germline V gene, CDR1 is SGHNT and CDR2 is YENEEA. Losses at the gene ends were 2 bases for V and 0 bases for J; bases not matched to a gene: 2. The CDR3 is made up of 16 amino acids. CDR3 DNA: TGTGCCAGCAGCTTACGGGACAGGGCCTCCTACAATGAGCAGTTCTTC. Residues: CASSLRDRASYNEQFF.

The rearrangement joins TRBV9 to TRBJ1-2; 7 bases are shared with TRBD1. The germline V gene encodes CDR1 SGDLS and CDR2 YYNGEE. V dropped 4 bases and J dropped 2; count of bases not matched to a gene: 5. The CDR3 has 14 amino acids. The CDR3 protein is CASSPQGGNYGYTF. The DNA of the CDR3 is TGTGCCAGCAGCCCCCAGGGGGGAAACTATGGCTACACCTTC.

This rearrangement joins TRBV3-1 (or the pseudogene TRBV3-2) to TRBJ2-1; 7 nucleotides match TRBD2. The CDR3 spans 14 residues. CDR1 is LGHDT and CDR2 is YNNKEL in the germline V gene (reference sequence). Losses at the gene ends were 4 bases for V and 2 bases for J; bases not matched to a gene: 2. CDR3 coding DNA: TGTGCCAGCAGCCCGGCGGGAGCCTACAATGAGCAGTTCTTC. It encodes CASSPAGAYNEQFF.